The clone carrying this T cell receptor beta chain was detected only a few times. CDR3 length: 17 amino acids. V was pared by 0 bases and J by 3 bases, with 15 bases between. Looked up from germline, CDR1 is SGDLS and CDR2 is YYNGEE. Here immunoSEQ multiplex PCR was the method, and the copy in TCRdb shows in-frame clones only, minus some. The data hold under 200,000 clones, with approximately 85% observed a single time. This sample stems from a study of blood T cell repertoires in COVID-19. Study-level background: Material from acute and convalescent COVID-19 was sourced from the United States, Italy and Spain. From T cells, B-cell-depleted T cells, or PBMCs came the material, which was cDNA or gDNA.

Sequences were obtained from peripheral blood. The TCR originated in a woman of 80 years or more with acute or convalescent COVID-19. The chain carries TRBV9 and TRBJ1-4; D gene uncertain. The CDR3 here is CASSVDISPRSNEKLFF. For the CDR3, the DNA is TGTGCCAGCAGCGTAGACATCTCCCCCAGGTCTAATGAAAAACTGTTTTTT. Drawing the rest from reference TRBV9 and TRBJ1-4, the complete variable domain is DSGVTQTPKHLITATGQRVTLRCSPRSGDLSVYWYQQSLDQGLQFLIQYYNGEERAKGNILERFSAQQFPDLHSELNLSSLELGDSALYFCASSVDISPRSNEKLFFGSGTQLSVL.